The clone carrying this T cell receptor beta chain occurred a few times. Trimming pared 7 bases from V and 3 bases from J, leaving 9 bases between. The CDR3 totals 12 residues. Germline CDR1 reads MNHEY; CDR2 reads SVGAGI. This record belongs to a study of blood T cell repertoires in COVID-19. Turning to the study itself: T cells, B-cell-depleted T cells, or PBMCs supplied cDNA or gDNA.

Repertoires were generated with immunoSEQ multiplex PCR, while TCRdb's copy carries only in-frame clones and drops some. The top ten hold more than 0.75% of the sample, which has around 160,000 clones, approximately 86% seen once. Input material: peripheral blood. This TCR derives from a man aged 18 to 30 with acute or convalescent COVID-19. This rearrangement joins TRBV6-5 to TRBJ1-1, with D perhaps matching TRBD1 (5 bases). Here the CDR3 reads CASNGGYTEAFF. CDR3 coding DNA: TGTGCCAGCAACGGGGGGTACACTGAAGCTTTCTTT.